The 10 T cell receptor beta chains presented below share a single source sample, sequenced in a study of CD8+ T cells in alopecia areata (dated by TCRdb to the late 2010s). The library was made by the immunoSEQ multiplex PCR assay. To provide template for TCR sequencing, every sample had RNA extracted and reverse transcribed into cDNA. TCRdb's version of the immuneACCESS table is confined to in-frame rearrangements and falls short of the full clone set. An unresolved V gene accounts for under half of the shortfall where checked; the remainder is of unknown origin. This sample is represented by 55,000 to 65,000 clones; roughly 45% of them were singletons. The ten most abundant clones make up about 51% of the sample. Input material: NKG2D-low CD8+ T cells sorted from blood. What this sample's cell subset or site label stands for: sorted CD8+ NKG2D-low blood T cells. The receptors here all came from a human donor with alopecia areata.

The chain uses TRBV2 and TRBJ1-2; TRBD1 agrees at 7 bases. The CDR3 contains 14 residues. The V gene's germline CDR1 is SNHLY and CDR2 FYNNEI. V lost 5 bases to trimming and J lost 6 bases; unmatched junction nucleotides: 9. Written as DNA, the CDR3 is TGTGCCAGCAGTCGGGCAGGGGGAGGAGATGGCTACACCTTC. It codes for CASSRAGGGDGYTF.

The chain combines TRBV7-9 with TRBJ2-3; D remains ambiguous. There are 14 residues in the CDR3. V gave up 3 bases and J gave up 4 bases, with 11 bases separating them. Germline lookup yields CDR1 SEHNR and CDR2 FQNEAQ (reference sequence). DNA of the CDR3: TGTGCCAGCAGCTTCCCCCCACGGTCAGATACGCAGTATTTT. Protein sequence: CASSFPPRSDTQYF.

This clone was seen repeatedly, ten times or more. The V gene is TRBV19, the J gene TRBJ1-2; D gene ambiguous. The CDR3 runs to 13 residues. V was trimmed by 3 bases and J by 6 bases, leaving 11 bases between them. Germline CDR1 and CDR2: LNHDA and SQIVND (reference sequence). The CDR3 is CASSIGQMNGYTF. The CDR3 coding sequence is TGTGCCAGTAGTATTGGGCAGATGAATGGCTACACCTTC.

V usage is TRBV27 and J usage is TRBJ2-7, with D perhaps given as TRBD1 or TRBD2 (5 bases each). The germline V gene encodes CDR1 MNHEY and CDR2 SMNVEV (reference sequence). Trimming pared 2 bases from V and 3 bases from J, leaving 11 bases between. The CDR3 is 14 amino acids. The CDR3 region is CASSLGGKFYEQYF. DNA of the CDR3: TGTGCCAGCAGTTTAGGGGGAAAGTTCTACGAGCAGTACTTC.

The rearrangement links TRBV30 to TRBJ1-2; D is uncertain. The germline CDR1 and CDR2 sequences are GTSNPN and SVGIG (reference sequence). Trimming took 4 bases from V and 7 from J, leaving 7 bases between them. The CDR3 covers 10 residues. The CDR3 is CAWMEGGYTF. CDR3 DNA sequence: TGTGCCTGGATGGAGGGTGGCTACACCTTC.

The CDR3 DNA reads TGTGCCAGCAGCTACTCCGACGGATCCTTATACGAGCAGTACTTC. Its translation is CASSYSDGSLYEQYF. The chain carries TRBV7-9 and TRBJ2-7; D gene ambiguous. The CDR3 sequence is 15 residues long. V lost 4 bases to trimming and J lost 4 bases, with 17 bases between them. The germline gives CDR1 SEHNR, CDR2 FQNEAQ (reference sequence).

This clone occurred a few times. The CDR3 sequence is CASTLLGGGAYNSPLHF. CDR3 nucleotides: TGTGCCAGTACCCTCCTTGGAGGAGGAGCCTATAATTCACCCCTCCACTTT. The genes are TRBV19 and TRBJ1-6; D call uncertain. The CDR3 has 17 residues. Per germline, CDR1 LNHDA and CDR2 SQIVND (reference sequence). Between the trimmed V and J ends, which lost 7 bases and 2 bases, there was a span of 18 bases.

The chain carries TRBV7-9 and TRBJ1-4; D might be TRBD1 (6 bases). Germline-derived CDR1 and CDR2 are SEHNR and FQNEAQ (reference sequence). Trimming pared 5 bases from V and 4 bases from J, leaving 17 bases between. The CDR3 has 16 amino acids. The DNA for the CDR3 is TGTGCCAGCAGCACCCTCGGGGGGGCAGTTAATGAAAAACTGTTTTTT. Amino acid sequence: CASSTLGGAVNEKLFF.

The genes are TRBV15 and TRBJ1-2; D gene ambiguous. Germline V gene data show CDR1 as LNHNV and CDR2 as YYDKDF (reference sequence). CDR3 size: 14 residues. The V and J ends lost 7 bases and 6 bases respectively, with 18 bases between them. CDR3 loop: CATTPDKGSNGYTF. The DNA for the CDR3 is TGTGCCACCACCCCAGACAAGGGATCCAATGGCTACACCTTC.

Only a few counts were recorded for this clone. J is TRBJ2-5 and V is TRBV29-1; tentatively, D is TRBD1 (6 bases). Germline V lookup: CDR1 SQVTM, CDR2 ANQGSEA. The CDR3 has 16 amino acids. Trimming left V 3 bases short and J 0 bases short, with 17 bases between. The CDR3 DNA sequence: TGCAGCGTTGACGTTTATTTGGACAGCTACCAAGAGACCCAGTACTTC. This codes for CSVDVYLDSYQETQYF. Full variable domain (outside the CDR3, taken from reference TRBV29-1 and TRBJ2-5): SAVISQKPSRDICQRGTSLTIQCQVDSQVTMMFWYRQQPGQSLTLIATANQGSEATYESGFVIDKFPISRPNLTFSTLTVSNMSPEDSSIYLCSVDVYLDSYQETQYFGPGTRLLVL.